This is a list of T cell receptor beta chains from one sample in a study of shared clonotypes between healthy human individuals. Measured with immunoSEQ multiplex PCR; TCRdb has only the in-frame clones, and not every one. The table includes roughly 1,500,000 clones, around 98% detected once. What was sequenced was naive CD4+ T cells sorted from blood. The receptors were gathered from a man aged 25 to 40 in good health. The CDR3 runs from the conserved cysteine through the conserved F or W. The D gene is left open where the match is weak. Only some rows state a clone size, as once, few, many or a class for expanded clones.

V gene	clone size	D gene	J gene	CDR3 protein	CDR3 DNA
TRBV11-3	-	TRBD2	TRBJ2-3	CASSLGTSGRTDTQYF	TGTGCCAGCAGCTTAGGGACTAGCGGGAGGACAGATACGCAGTATTTT
TRBV9	once	TRBD1	TRBJ1-2	CASSVEGQGYGYTF	TGTGCCAGCAGCGTAGAGGGACAGGGGTATGGCTACACCTTC
TRBV10-3	-	-	TRBJ2-6	CAISQPAGANVLTF	TGTGCCATCAGCCAGCCGGCGGGGGCCAACGTCCTGACTTTC
TRBV27	-	-	TRBJ2-3	CASSLKRVGTDTQYF	TGTGCCAGCAGTTTGAAGAGAGTAGGGACAGATACGCAGTATTTT
TRBV27	-	TRBD2	TRBJ2-5	CASSPGTSGQETQYF	TGTGCCAGCAGTCCCGGGACTAGTGGCCAAGAGACCCAGTACTTC
TRBV5-6	-	-	TRBJ2-7	CASSVSAGYEQYF	TGTGCCAGCAGCGTTAGTGCGGGATACGAGCAGTACTTC
TRBV19	-	-	TRBJ2-2	CASSRAGPNTGELFF	TGTGCCAGTAGTAGGGCGGGACCGAACACCGGGGAGCTGTTTTTT
TRBV5-5	-	-	TRBJ1-2	CASSLGPSGYTF	TGTGCCAGCAGCTTGGGTCCGAGCGGCTACACCTTC
TRBV14	-	-	TRBJ2-3	CASSQDPLSEGGTDTQYF	TGTGCCAGCAGCCAAGACCCGCTGAGCGAGGGGGGCACAGATACGCAGTATTTT
TRBV5-5	-	-	TRBJ2-7	CASSSSSYEQYF	TGTGCCAGCAGCTCGAGCTCCTACGAGCAGTACTTC
TRBV10-3	-	-	TRBJ1-4	CAIRPGTASTNEKLFF	TGTGCCATCAGACCCGGGACGGCCTCAACTAATGAAAAACTGTTTTTT
TRBV7-6	-	TRBD2	TRBJ2-1	CASSLVEGSGRNEQFF	TGTGCCAGCAGCTTAGTTGAGGGTAGCGGGAGGAATGAGCAGTTCTTC
TRBV6-6	-	-	TRBJ2-3	CASSYGGAVTDTQYF	TGTGCCAGCAGTTATGGGGGAGCGGTAACAGATACGCAGTATTTT
TRBV6-5	-	-	TRBJ1-1	CASRLLRGTEAFF	TGTGCCAGCAGACTACTACGGGGCACTGAAGCTTTCTTT
TRBV14	-	-	TRBJ2-3	CASSLQASTDTQYF	TGTGCCAGCAGCTTACAGGCTAGCACAGATACGCAGTATTTT
TRBV5-1	-	-	TRBJ2-3	CASSSLSRTDTQYF	TGCGCCAGCAGCTCCCTCAGTAGGACAGATACGCAGTATTTT
TRBV28	-	TRBD2	TRBJ2-3	CASSEAGAIPDTQYF	TGTGCCAGCAGTGAAGCGGGAGCCATCCCAGATACGCAGTATTTT
TRBV30	-	-	TRBJ2-1	CAWSERGAEQFF	TGTGCCTGGAGTGAACGGGGGGCTGAGCAGTTCTTC
TRBV11-2	-	-	TRBJ1-2	CASSIPWGRYGYTF	TGTGCCAGCAGCATCCCCTGGGGGAGGTATGGCTACACCTTC
TRBV16	-	-	TRBJ2-1	CASSWGASYNEQFF	TGTGCCAGCAGCTGGGGGGCCTCCTACAATGAGCAGTTCTTC
TRBV6-6	-	-	TRBJ2-7	CASRPAGISYEQYF	TGTGCCAGCAGGCCCGCGGGGATTTCCTACGAGCAGTACTTC
TRBV4-2	-	-	TRBJ1-1	CASSQGRVNTEAFF	TGTGCCAGCAGCCAAGGTCGAGTGAACACTGAAGCTTTCTTT
TRBV5-1	-	-	TRBJ2-5	CASSSTGTPQETQYF	TGCGCCAGCAGCAGTACAGGGACCCCACAAGAGACCCAGTACTTC
TRBV11-2	-	-	TRBJ1-5	CASSLGPYQPQHF	TGTGCCAGCAGCTTGGGCCCCTATCAGCCCCAGCATTTT
TRBV5-4	-	TRBD2	TRBJ2-3	CASSSPTSGRARRYTQYF	TGTGCCAGCAGCTCCCCGACTAGCGGGAGGGCCCGAAGATATACGCAGTATTTT
TRBV5-1	-	TRBD2	TRBJ2-1	CASSLGGRASEQFF	TGCGCCAGCAGCTTGGGCGGGAGGGCCTCTGAGCAGTTCTTC
TRBV5-1	-	-	TRBJ2-3	CASTSSTDTQYF	TGCGCCAGCACCAGTAGCACAGATACGCAGTATTTT
TRBV7-2	once	TRBD1	TRBJ2-1	CASSPDRGRNNEQFF	TGTGCCAGCAGTCCCGACAGGGGAAGGAACAATGAGCAGTTCTTC
TRBV28	once	-	TRBJ1-2	CASSDSGYGYTF	TGTGCCAGCAGTGATTCAGGGTATGGCTACACCTTC
TRBV28	-	-	TRBJ1-5	CASSYPLSSNQPQHF	TGTGCCAGCAGTTATCCCCTATCTAGCAATCAGCCCCAGCATTTT
TRBV5-4	-	TRBD2	TRBJ2-3	CAIHAISGRSDTQYF	TGTGCCATCCACGCTATTAGCGGGAGATCAGATACGCAGTATTTT
TRBV5-1	-	-	TRBJ2-1	CASSLLGLSYNEQFF	TGCGCCAGCAGCTTGTTGGGACTTTCGTACAATGAGCAGTTCTTC
TRBV6-5	once	-	TRBJ2-7	CASSYTGISYEQYF	TGTGCCAGCAGTTACACCGGGATCTCCTACGAGCAGTACTTC
TRBV5-4	-	TRBD1	TRBJ2-7	CASSFRGTGDYEQYF	TGTGCCAGCAGCTTCAGGGGGACAGGTGACTACGAGCAGTACTTC
TRBV7-2	-	-	TRBJ1-5	CASSPRGGQPQHF	TGTGCCAGCAGCCCCCGAGGGGGTCAGCCCCAGCATTTT
TRBV5-6	-	TRBD1	TRBJ1-5	CASSFGQGADNQPQHF	TGTGCCAGCAGCTTTGGTCAGGGGGCTGACAATCAGCCCCAGCATTTT
TRBV7-9	once	TRBD1	TRBJ1-4	CASSSTGGNEKLFF	TGTGCCAGCAGCTCCACAGGGGGCAATGAAAAACTGTTTTTT
TRBV7-9	-	-	TRBJ2-7	CASSLALQLGSYEQYF	TGTGCCAGCAGCTTAGCGTTGCAGTTGGGTTCCTACGAGCAGTACTTC
TRBV28	-	TRBD2	TRBJ2-1	CASSNPSGRRNEQFF	TGTGCCAGCAGCAACCCTAGCGGGAGAAGGAATGAGCAGTTCTTC
TRBV10-3	-	-	TRBJ1-1	CAISEGDTEAFF	TGTGCCATCAGTGAAGGGGACACTGAAGCTTTCTTT
TRBV9	-	-	TRBJ1-3	CASSVEPLGLSSGNTIYF	TGTGCCAGCAGCGTAGAGCCCCTGGGCCTTTCGTCTGGAAACACCATATATTTT
TRBV6-1	-	-	TRBJ2-2	CASSNTGGTPGELFF	TGTGCCAGCAGTAACACCGGGGGGACACCCGGGGAGCTGTTTTTT
TRBV5-6	-	-	TRBJ2-3	CASSLRTPSTDTQYF	TGTGCCAGCAGCTTGCGGACACCAAGCACAGATACGCAGTATTTT
TRBV7-9	-	-	TRBJ2-2	CASSHSGGSGELFF	TGTGCCAGCAGCCACTCCGGGGGTTCCGGGGAGCTGTTTTTT